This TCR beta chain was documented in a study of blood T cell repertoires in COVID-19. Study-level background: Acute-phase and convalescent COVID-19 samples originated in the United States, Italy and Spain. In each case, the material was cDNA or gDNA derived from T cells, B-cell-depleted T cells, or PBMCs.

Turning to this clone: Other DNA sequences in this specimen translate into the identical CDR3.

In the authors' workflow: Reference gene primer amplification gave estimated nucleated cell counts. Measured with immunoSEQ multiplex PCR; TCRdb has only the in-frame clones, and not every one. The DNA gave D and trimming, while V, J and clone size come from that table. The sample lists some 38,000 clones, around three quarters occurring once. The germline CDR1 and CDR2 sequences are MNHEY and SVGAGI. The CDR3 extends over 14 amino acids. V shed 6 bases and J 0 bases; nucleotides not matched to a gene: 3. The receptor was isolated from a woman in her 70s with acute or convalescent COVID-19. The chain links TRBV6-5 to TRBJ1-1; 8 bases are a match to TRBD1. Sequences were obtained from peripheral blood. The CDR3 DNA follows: TGTGCCAGCAGACTGGACAGGGTGAACACTGAAGCTTTCTTT. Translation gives CASRLDRVNTEAFF.